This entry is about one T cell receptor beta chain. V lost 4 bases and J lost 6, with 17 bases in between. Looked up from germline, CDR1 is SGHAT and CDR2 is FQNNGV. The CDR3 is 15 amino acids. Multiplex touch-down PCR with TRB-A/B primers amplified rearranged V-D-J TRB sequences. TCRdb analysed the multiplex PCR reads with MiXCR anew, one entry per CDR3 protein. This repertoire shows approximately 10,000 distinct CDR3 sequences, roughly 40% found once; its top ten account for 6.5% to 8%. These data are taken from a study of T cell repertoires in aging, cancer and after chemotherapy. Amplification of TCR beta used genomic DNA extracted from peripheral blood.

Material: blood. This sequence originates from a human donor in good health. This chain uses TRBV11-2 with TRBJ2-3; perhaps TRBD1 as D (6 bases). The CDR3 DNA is TGTGCCAGCAGCTCACCAGGGGCCCTCCGGGATACGCAGTATTTT. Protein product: CASSSPGALRDTQYF.